These 20 T cell receptor beta chains were sequenced from one sample in a study of CD8 T cells in ankylosing spondylitis. TCRdb reprocessed the 5' RACE reads with MiXCR, giving one entry per CDR3 protein. In the table there are over 150,000 distinct CDR3 sequences, over 10% of which are singletons. The sample consisted of blood, either unsorted or a sorted T cell fraction (not recorded which). These receptors all come from a male donor with ankylosing spondylitis or in good health (not recorded which).

This clonotype was detected a few times. V is TRBV20-1 and J is TRBJ2-2; D may be TRBD2 (6 bases). Trimming pared 3 bases from V and 7 bases from J, leaving 18 bases between. The CDR3 spans 15 residues. Germline V lookup: CDR1 DFQATT, CDR2 SNEGSKA (reference sequence). As DNA, the CDR3 is TGCAGTGCTAGGCCCCACGGGGGAGCGGACGGGGAGCTGTTTTTT. It codes for CSARPHGGADGELFF.

This chain uses TRBV6-4 with TRBJ2-1; D could derive from TRBD1 or TRBD2 (6 bases each). From germline, CDR1 is MRHNA and CDR2 SNTAGT. The CDR3 is made up of 14 amino acids. Trimming took 4 bases from V and 7 from J, leaving 14 bases between them. DNA for the CDR3: TGTGCCAGCAGTGCACACAGGGAGGCTAATGAGCAGTTCTTC. Residues: CASSAHREANEQFF.

The J gene is TRBJ2-7, the V gene TRBV4-2, with TRBD2 matching 9 bases. The CDR3 extends over 16 amino acids. With V trimmed by 0 bases and J by 2 bases, 5 bases remained unmatched. CDR1 is LGHNA, CDR2 YNFKEQ, per germline. As DNA, the CDR3 is TGTGCCAGCAGCCAAGATGGGGTAGCGGGAGCCTACGAGCAGTACTTC. This codes for CASSQDGVAGAYEQYF.

The sample holds a few counts of this clonotype. The chain links TRBV15 to TRBJ1-1; D is ambiguous. The ends were cut back, 4 bases at V and 8 bases at J, with 11 bases in the middle. Germline V gene data show CDR1 as LNHNV and CDR2 as YYDKDF (reference sequence). This CDR3 is 12 amino acids long. This CDR3 reads CATSTTPGEAFF. CDR3 bases: TGTGCCACCAGCACCACCCCGGGGGAAGCTTTCTTT.

This clonotype was counted between two and nine times. The chain joins TRBV5-1 to TRBJ2-1; D is perhaps TRBD1 (5 bases). With 4 bases removed from V and 4 bases from J, the gap between germline ends came to 18 bases. Germline V gene sequence: CDR1 SGHRS, CDR2 YFSETQ. This CDR3 has 16 residues. CDR3 nucleotide sequence: TGCGCCAGCAGCCCGCGACAGCCAACCCAATACAATGAGCAGTTCTTC. Translating it yields CASSPRQPTQYNEQFF.

The V call is TRBV27, the J call TRBJ2-7; D gene uncertain. The ends were cut back, 6 bases at V and 7 bases at J, with 13 bases in the middle. The CDR3 runs to 12 residues. CDR1 is MNHEY and CDR2 is SMNVEV in the germline V gene (reference sequence). CDR3 residues: CASRFALGEQYF. In DNA form, the CDR3 reads TGTGCCAGCAGATTCGCTCTGGGAGAGCAGTACTTC.

This chain connects TRBV10-3 to TRBJ2-2; possibly TRBD2 for D (6 bases). In germline, CDR1 is ENHRY, CDR2 SYGVKD. This CDR3 has 16 residues. V was cut by 2 bases and J by 6 bases, with 16 bases left in between. CDR3 sequence (DNA): TGTGCCATCAGTGAGGGGACTCCCTCCTCCGCCGGGGAGCTGTTTTTT. Translating gives CAISEGTPSSAGELFF.

This clonotype was picked up a small number of times. V is TRBV6-2 or TRBV6-3 and J is TRBJ2-2; 7 bases align to TRBD2. Germline V gene sequence: CDR1 MNHEY, CDR2 SVGEGT. There are 17 residues in the CDR3. The V segment lost 8 bases and the J segment 5 bases; nucleotides outside the gene matches: 17. The CDR3 region is CASQPLAGDFWTGELFF. The CDR3, as DNA: TGTGCCAGCCAGCCCCTGGCGGGAGATTTTTGGACCGGGGAGCTGTTTTTT.

This clonotype was counted between two and nine times. The chain carries TRBV14 and TRBJ2-2, with 7 bases fitting TRBD1. J was trimmed by 1 base and V by 6 bases; bases with no gene match: 5. The CDR3 extends over 15 amino acids. CDR1 is SGHDN and CDR2 is FVKESK in the germline V gene. The CDR3 DNA is TGTGCCAGCAGGCCCACAGGGGAGAACACCGGGGAGCTGTTTTTT. Its protein product is CASRPTGENTGELFF.

This clonotype was found many times. The chain couples TRBV29-1 to TRBJ2-2; D gene unclear. Germline CDR1 reads SQVTM; CDR2 reads ANQGSEA. The CDR3 is made up of 14 amino acids. Trimming shortened V by 2 bases and J by 0 bases, and 7 bases separated the two germline ends. DNA of the CDR3: TGCAGCGTTGAATCCACTCCGAACACCGGGGAGCTGTTTTTT. It encodes CSVESTPNTGELFF.

The rearrangement uses TRBV3-1 and TRBJ1-2; 7 positions agree with TRBD1. Germline CDR1 LGHDT, CDR2 YNNKEL (reference sequence). This CDR3 spans 17 amino acids. J lost 5 bases, V lost 3 bases, and 15 bases had no gene match. Here the CDR3 DNA reads TGTGCCAGCAGCCATGTAACCAACAGGGGTATAGGGTATGGCTACACCTTC. As protein: CASSHVTNRGIGYGYTF.

The chain uses TRBV7-9 and TRBJ2-2; 9 bases are shared with TRBD1. The trim removed 5 bases at V and 6 bases at J, leaving 13 bases unmatched. The V gene's germline CDR1 is SEHNR and CDR2 FQNEAQ (reference sequence). The CDR3 extends over 17 amino acids. The CDR3 region is CASSLPWTGAGAGELFF. The CDR3 coding sequence is TGTGCCAGCAGCCTCCCCTGGACAGGGGCAGGGGCCGGGGAGCTGTTTTTT.

Written as DNA, the CDR3 is TGTGCCACCAGTGATTCCAGAGCGGGAAGCTCCTACAATGAGCAGTTCTTC. This codes for CATSDSRAGSSYNEQFF. The chain recombines TRBV24-1 with TRBJ2-1; 7 bases match TRBD2. Germline V lookup: CDR1 KGHDR, CDR2 SFDVKD. There are 17 residues in the CDR3. After removal of 2 bases from V and 0 bases from J, the junction contained 6 bases not matched to a gene.

The sample holds a few counts of this clonotype. This chain joins TRBV2 and TRBJ2-7; the match to TRBD1 covers 8 bases. The CDR3 contains 15 residues. V lost 0 bases to trimming and J lost 4 bases; unmatched junction nucleotides: 5. Germline-derived CDR1 and CDR2 are SNHLY and FYNNEI. The DNA of the CDR3 is TGTGCCAGCAGTGAAGCGGCGGGACAGGCTTACGAGCAGTACTTC. This gives the protein CASSEAAGQAYEQYF.

The J gene is TRBJ2-7, the V gene TRBV6-5; perhaps TRBD2 as D (7 bases). V gave up 1 base and J gave up 3 bases, with 13 bases separating them. This CDR3 has 15 residues. Germline V lookup: CDR1 MNHEY, CDR2 SVGAGI. Here the CDR3 reads CASSYFSRGHYEQYF. The DNA of the CDR3 is TGTGCCAGCAGTTACTTCTCGCGGGGGCACTACGAGCAGTACTTC.

This clonotype was detected ten times or more. The V gene is TRBV4-1, the J gene TRBJ2-7, with 9 bases lining up with TRBD1. Germline trimming cut 3 bases from V and 0 bases from J; bases unmatched to any gene: 0. Germline-derived CDR1 and CDR2 are MGHRA and YSYEKL. This CDR3 is 14 amino acids long. The CDR3 here is CASSQGQGSYEQYF. CDR3 coding DNA: TGCGCCAGCAGCCAGGGACAGGGCTCCTACGAGCAGTACTTC.

The chain has TRBV7-9 and TRBJ2-1; D may be TRBD1 (6 bases). V lost 5 bases and J lost 12, with 14 bases in between. Germline V gives CDR1 SEHNR, CDR2 FQNEAQ (reference sequence). The CDR3 covers 12 residues. The CDR3 nucleotides are TGTGCCAGCAGCCCCTACAGGGAGCGGCAGTTCTTC. Translation: CASSPYRERQFF.

This clonotype was observed at least ten times. The chain is built from TRBV30 and TRBJ2-3; perhaps TRBD2 as D (6 bases). CDR1 and CDR2 (germline): GTSNPN, SVGIG (reference sequence). CDR3 length equals 15 residues. The ends were cut back, 2 bases at V and 4 bases at J, with 16 bases in the middle. The CDR3 DNA follows: TGTGCCTGGAGTCATATGGGGGGAGGCGCAGATACGCAGTATTTT. Amino acids: CAWSHMGGGADTQYF.

The V and J genes are TRBV12-3 or TRBV12-4 and TRBJ2-3; 12 nucleotides match TRBD2. Trimming removed 3 bases from V and 4 bases from J; junction bases left unmatched: 5. The CDR3 is 16 residues long. The CDR3 is CASSFPSGGAADTQYF. The CDR3, as DNA: TGTGCCAGCAGTTTCCCTAGCGGGGGGGCCGCAGATACGCAGTATTTT.

This clonotype was seen repeatedly, ten times or more. The rearrangement uses TRBV4-1 and TRBJ1-2; D gene ambiguous. This CDR3 is built from 16 residues. V dropped 0 bases and J dropped 4 bases, with 15 bases sitting between them. The germline V gene encodes CDR1 MGHRA and CDR2 YSYEKL. The CDR3, as DNA: TGCGCCAGCAGCCAAGAGCCGGGATCCCCACCCTATGGCTACACCTTC. It codes for CASSQEPGSPPYGYTF.